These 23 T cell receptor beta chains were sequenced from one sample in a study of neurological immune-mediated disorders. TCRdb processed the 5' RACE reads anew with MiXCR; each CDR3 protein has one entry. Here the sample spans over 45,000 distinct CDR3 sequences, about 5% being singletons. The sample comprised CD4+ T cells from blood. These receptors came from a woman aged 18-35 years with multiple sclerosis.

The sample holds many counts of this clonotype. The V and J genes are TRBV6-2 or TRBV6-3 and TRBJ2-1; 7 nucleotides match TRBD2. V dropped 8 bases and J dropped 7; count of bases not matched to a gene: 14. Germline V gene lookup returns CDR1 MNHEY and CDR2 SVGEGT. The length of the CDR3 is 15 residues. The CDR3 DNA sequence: TGTGCCAGCGGCCACCTGTCTAGCGGACGTAATGAGCAGTTCTTC. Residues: CASGHLSSGRNEQFF.

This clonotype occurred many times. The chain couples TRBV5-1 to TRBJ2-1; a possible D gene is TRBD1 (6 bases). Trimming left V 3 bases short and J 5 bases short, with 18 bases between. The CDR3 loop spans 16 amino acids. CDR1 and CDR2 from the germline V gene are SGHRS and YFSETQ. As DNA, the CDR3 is TGCGCCAGCAGCTCCCGGTGGGGGCCTATTGACAATGAGCAGTTCTTC. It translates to CASSSRWGPIDNEQFF.

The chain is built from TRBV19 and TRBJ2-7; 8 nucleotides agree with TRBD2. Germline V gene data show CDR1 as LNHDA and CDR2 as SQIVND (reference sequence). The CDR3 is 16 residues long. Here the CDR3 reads CASNQSVAGCHYEQYV. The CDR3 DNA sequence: TGTGCAAGTAATCAATCGGTAGCGGGATGCCACTACGAGCAGTACGTC.

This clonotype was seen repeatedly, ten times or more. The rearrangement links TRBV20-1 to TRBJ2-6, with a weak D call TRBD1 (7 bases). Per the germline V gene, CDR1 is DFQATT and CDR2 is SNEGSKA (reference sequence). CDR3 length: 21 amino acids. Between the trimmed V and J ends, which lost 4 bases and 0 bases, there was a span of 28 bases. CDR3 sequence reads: CSAKISGGQKTRNSGANVLTF. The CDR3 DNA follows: TGCAGTGCTAAGATCTCCGGGGGACAGAAGACACGTAACTCTGGGGCCAACGTCCTGACTTTC.

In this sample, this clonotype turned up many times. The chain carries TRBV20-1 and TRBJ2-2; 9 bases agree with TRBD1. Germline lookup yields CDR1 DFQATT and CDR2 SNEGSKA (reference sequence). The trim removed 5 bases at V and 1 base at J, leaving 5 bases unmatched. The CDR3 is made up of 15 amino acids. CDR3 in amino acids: CSASGQGGNTGELFF. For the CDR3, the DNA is TGCAGTGCTTCGGGACAGGGAGGGAACACCGGGGAGCTGTTTTTT.

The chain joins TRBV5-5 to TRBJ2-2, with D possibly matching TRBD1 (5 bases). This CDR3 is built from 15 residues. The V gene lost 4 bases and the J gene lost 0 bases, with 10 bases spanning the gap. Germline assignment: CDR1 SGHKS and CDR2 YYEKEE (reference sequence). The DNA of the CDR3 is TGTGCCAGCAGCCTAAGACAGACGAACACCGGGGAGCTGTTTTTT. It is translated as CASSLRQTNTGELFF.

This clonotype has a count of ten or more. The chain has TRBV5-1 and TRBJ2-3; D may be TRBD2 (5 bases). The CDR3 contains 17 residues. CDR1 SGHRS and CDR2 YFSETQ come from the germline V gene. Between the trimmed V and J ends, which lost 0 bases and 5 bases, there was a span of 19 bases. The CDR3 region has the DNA TGCGCCAGCAGCTTGGCAGTGACCCCCAGAGAGGGAGATACGCAGTATTTT. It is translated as CASSLAVTPREGDTQYF.

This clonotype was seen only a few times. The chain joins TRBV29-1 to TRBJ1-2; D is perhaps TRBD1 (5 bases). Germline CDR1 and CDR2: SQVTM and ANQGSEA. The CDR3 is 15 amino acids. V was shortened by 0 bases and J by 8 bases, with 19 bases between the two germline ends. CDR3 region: CSVEDRRGTQWGYTF. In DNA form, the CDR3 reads TGCAGCGTTGAAGATAGGCGGGGCACTCAATGGGGCTACACCTTC. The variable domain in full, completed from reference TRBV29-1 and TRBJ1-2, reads SAVISQKPSRDICQRGTSLTIQCQVDSQVTMMFWYRQQPGQSLTLIATANQGSEATYESGFVIDKFPISRPNLTFSTLTVSNMSPEDSSIYLCSVEDRRGTQWGYTFGSGTRLTVV.

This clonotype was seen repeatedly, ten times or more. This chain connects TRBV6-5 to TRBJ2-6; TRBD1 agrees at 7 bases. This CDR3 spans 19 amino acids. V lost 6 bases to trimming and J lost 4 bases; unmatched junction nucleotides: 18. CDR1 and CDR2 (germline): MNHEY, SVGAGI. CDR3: CASSRDRLTLSSGANVLTF. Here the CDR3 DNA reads TGTGCCAGCAGCCGGGACAGACTCACCTTATCGTCAGGGGCCAACGTCCTGACTTTC.

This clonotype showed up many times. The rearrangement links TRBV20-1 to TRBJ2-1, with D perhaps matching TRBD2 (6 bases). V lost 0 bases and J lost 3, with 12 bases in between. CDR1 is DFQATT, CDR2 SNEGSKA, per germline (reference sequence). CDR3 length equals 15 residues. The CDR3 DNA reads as TGCAGTGCTAGAGAATCCGGGAGTCGCTACAATGAGCAGTTCTTC. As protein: CSARESGSRYNEQFF.

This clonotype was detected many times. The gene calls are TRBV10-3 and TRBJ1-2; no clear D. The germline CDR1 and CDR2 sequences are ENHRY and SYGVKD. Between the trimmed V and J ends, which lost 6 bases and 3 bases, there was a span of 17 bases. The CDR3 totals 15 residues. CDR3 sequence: CAISAPGGLYYGYTF. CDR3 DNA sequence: TGTGCCATCAGCGCCCCCGGCGGGCTCTACTATGGCTACACCTTC.

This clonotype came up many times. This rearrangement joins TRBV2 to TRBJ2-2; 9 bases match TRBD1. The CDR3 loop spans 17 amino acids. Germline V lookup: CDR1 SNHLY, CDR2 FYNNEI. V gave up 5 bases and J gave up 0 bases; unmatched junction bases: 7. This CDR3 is CASSLNRDRANTGELFF. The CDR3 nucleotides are TGTGCCAGCAGTTTAAACCGGGACAGGGCGAACACCGGGGAGCTGTTTTTT.

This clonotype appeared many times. The CDR3 nucleotides read TGCGCCACCCAGGGAGGTGGGGCCAACGTCCTGACTTTC. It yields the protein CATQGGGANVLTF. The chain couples TRBV5-1 to TRBJ2-6, with D possibly TRBD2 on 6 matching bases. CDR1 and CDR2 from the germline V gene are SGHRS and YFSETQ. Trimming cost V 9 bases and J 3 bases, with 10 bases left between them. The CDR3 is 13 amino acids.

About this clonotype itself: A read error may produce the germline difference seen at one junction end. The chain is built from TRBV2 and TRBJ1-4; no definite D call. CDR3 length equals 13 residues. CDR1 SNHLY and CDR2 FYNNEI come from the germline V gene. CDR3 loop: CVSSVVTGEKLFF. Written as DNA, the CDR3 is TGTGTCAGCAGTGTAGTTACGGGTGAAAAACTGTTTTTT.

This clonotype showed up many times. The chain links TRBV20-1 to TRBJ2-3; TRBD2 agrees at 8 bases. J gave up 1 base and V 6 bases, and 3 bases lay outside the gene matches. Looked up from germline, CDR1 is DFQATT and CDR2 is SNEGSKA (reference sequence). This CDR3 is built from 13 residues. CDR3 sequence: CSAPTSGTDTQYF. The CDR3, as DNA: TGCAGTGCCCCGACTAGCGGCACAGATACGCAGTATTTT.

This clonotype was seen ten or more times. CDR3 DNA: TGTGCCAGCACTGGGTTGGCCAAAAACATTCAGTACTTC. Translation: CASTGLAKNIQYF. The chain recombines TRBV28 with TRBJ2-4; D gene unclear. The ends were cut back, 7 bases at V and 1 base at J, with 8 bases in the middle. The CDR3 extends over 13 amino acids. Germline V gene lookup returns CDR1 MDHEN and CDR2 SYDVKM.

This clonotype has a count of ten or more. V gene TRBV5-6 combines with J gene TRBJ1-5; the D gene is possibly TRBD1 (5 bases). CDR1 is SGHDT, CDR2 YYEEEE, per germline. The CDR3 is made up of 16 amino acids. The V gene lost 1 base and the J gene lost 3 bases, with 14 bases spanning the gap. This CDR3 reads CASSLSGGAPNQPQHF. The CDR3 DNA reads TGTGCCAGCAGCTTGAGTGGTGGGGCGCCCAATCAGCCCCAGCATTTT.

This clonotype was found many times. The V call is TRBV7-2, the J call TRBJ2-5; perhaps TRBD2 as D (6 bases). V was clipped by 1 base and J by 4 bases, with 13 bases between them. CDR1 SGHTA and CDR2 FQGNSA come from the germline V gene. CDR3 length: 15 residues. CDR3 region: CASSLGLARGETQYF. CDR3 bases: TGTGCCAGCAGCTTAGGGCTAGCGAGGGGAGAGACCCAGTACTTC.

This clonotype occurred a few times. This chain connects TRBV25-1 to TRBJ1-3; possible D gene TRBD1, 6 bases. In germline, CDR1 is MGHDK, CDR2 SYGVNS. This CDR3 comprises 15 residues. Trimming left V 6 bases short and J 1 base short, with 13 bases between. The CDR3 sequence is CASRSNRASGNTIYF. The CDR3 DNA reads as TGTGCCAGCAGAAGTAACAGGGCTTCTGGAAACACCATATATTTT.

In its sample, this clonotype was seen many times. CDR3 in amino acids: CASSLSKGALDTQYF. CDR3 DNA: TGTGCCAGCAGCTTAAGTAAGGGGGCGTTGGATACGCAGTATTTT. The V gene is TRBV7-3, the J gene TRBJ2-3, with 7 bases that match TRBD1. The CDR3 totals 15 residues. Unmatched junction bases numbered 7, after V lost 1 base and J lost 6 bases. Germline V gives CDR1 SGHTA, CDR2 FQGTGA.

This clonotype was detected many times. The CDR3 coding sequence is TGCAGTGCGGGGGTGGGGCGTGGGGGAAACATTCAGTACTTC. Encoded protein: CSAGVGRGGNIQYF. The V call is TRBV20-1, the J call TRBJ2-4, with D perhaps matching TRBD1 or TRBD2 (5 bases each). The germline V gene has CDR1 DFQATT and CDR2 SNEGSKA (reference sequence). V was clipped by 6 bases and J by 6 bases, with 18 bases between them. The CDR3 runs to 14 residues.

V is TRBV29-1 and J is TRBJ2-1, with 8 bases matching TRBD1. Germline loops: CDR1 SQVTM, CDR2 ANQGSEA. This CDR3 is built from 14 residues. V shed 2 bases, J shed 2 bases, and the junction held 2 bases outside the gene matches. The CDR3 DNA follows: TGCAGCGTTGAAAAGACAGGGGCCTACAATGAGCAGTTCTTC. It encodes CSVEKTGAYNEQFF.

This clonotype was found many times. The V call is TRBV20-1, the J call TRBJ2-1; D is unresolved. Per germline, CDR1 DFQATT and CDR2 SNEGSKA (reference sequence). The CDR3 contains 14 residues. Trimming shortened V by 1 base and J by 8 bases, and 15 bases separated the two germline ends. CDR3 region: CSARGRILVDEQFF. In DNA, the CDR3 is TGCAGTGCTAGAGGTCGCATACTGGTGGATGAGCAGTTCTTC.